This T cell receptor beta chain was recorded in a study of type 1 and type 2 diabetes patients. Looking at the study overall: The cohort mixed type 1 diabetes, type 2 diabetes and nondiabetic donors. Study results and limitations: A median of one highly-expanded CD4+ clone, covering roughly 4% of reads, occurred in type 2 diabetes.

Anyone with other autoimmune disease or infection in the prior four weeks was excluded. This CDR3 comprises 15 residues. Germline V gene lookup returns CDR1 SGHAT and CDR2 FQNNGV. J lost 8 bases, V lost 5 bases, and 8 bases had no gene match. As for this clonotype: Its antigen remains unknown.

Amplification started from genomic DNA. Amplification of the beta chain CDR3 used 30 forward and 13 reverse multiplex primers. One entry per CDR3 protein, called by TCRdb with MiXCR from the multiplex PCR reads. The repertoire holds approximately 260,000 distinct CDR3 sequences, with roughly 48% as singletons. Sequencing input: peripheral blood mononuclear cells (PBMCs). This receptor was taken from a man between 18 and 29 years old with type 2 diabetes. This rearrangement joins TRBV11-2 to TRBJ2-1, with TRBD2 identical over 11 bases. In DNA form, the CDR3 reads TGTGCCAGCAGCGTTAGCGGGGGGGCCAAGGATGAGCAGTTCTTC. Translation: CASSVSGGAKDEQFF.